The present T cell receptor beta chain was sequenced within a study of blood T cell repertoires in COVID-19. Study-wide background: Collection of acute and convalescent COVID-19 samples took place in the United States, Italy and Spain.

Looked up from germline, CDR1 is MGHDK and CDR2 is SYGVNS. The CDR3 spans 16 residues. Trimming cost V 8 bases and J 4 bases; bases outside gene matches: 12. Profiling relied on immunoSEQ multiplex PCR, and the TCRdb table lists in-frame clones only, not all of them. The profile covers about 150,000 clones, with 65% to 90% appearing a single time and around an eighth taken by the ten largest. Those enrolled in Seattle joined during active infection and were followed longitudinally afterward. The chain recombines TRBV25-1 with TRBJ2-3, with 10 bases matching TRBD1. This TCR came from a woman aged 60-75 years with COVID-19, enrolled during active disease. Sample: peripheral blood. CDR3 region: CASSDPGTGVSDTQYF. The DNA of the CDR3 is TGTGCCAGCTCGGACCCCGGGACAGGGGTTTCAGATACGCAGTATTTT.